Listed here are 30 T cell receptor beta chains from one sample, sequenced in a study of T cell responses to AZD1222 COVID-19 vaccine. The data were produced by immunoSEQ multiplex PCR, yet TCRdb's version contains in-frame clones alone and is incomplete. The table includes 150,000 to 200,000 clones, about 90% detected once. The starting material was peripheral blood, obtained on day 0 of AZD1222 vaccination. The receptors shown here come from an adult in good health.

V is TRBV15 and J is TRBJ2-1, with unresolved D. V lost 0 bases to trimming and J lost 0 bases, with 12 bases between them. Germline V CDR1 and CDR2: LNHNV, YYDKDF (reference sequence). This CDR3 contains 17 residues. DNA of the CDR3: TGTGCCACCAGCAGAGATTGGCAGGCCAGCTCCTACAATGAGCAGTTCTTC. Translated: CATSRDWQASSYNEQFF.

The chain carries TRBV3-1 (or the pseudogene TRBV3-2) and TRBJ2-3; 11 bases fit TRBD2. V was clipped by 0 bases and J by 5 bases; unmatched bases: 10. The CDR3 is 18 amino acids. Germline assignment: CDR1 LGHDT and CDR2 YNNKEL (reference sequence). The CDR3 nucleotides read TGTGCCAGCAGCCAAGATCGGGTAGCGGGGGGGCCTGGAGATACGCAGTATTTT. Amino acid sequence: CASSQDRVAGGPGDTQYF.

This chain joins TRBV5-4 and TRBJ2-1, with 7 positions matching TRBD2. The CDR3 runs to 15 residues. Per germline, CDR1 SGHNT and CDR2 YYREEE (reference sequence). J was trimmed by 7 bases and V by 4 bases; bases with no gene match: 11. CDR3 DNA sequence: TGTGCCAGCAGCAGGTCGGGGGGAGGTGAGAATGAGCAGTTCTTC. It codes for CASSRSGGGENEQFF.

This chain joins TRBV4-2 and TRBJ1-3; tentatively, D is TRBD1 (6 bases). CDR3 length: 17 amino acids. The V gene lost 1 base and the J gene lost 0 bases, with 13 bases spanning the gap. Germline V lookup: CDR1 LGHNA, CDR2 YNFKEQ. The CDR3 region has the DNA TGTGCCAGCAGCCAAGTTTCGGGGGCCCTCTCTGGAAACACCATATATTTT. This codes for CASSQVSGALSGNTIYF.

The J gene is TRBJ1-1, the V gene TRBV28; 8 bases match TRBD1. V dropped 4 bases and J dropped 1; count of bases not matched to a gene: 11. This CDR3 comprises 17 residues. The germline V gene has CDR1 MDHEN and CDR2 SYDVKM. In DNA form, the CDR3 reads TGTGCCAGCAGTTCCCCCCGGGACAGGTTACGGAACACTGAAGCTTTCTTT. Its protein product is CASSSPRDRLRNTEAFF.

The rearrangement links TRBV29-1 to TRBJ1-5; possibly TRBD1 for D (5 bases). Per the germline V gene, CDR1 is SQVTM and CDR2 is ANQGSEA. Trimming shortened V by 5 bases and J by 4 bases, and 18 bases separated the two germline ends. CDR3 size: 15 residues. CDR3: CSVRPAGYGNQPQHF. The CDR3 nucleotides read TGCAGCGTTAGGCCGGCAGGGTATGGAAATCAGCCCCAGCATTTT.

The chain carries TRBV14 and TRBJ1-2, with D maybe TRBD1 (5 bases). V was cut by 0 bases and J by 4 bases, with 15 bases left in between. Per the germline V gene, CDR1 is SGHDN and CDR2 is FVKESK. The CDR3 length is 16 residues. CDR3 in DNA: TGTGCCAGCAGCCAAGACATGAGTGGGGGGTTCTATGGCTACACCTTC. Protein: CASSQDMSGGFYGYTF.

By proportion, this clone is medium-sized. Other DNA sequences within the sample encode an identical CDR3. This chain joins TRBV6-4 and TRBJ2-1; 11 bases agree with TRBD2. CDR3 size: 15 residues. V shed 3 bases and J 5 bases; nucleotides not matched to a gene: 3. From germline, CDR1 is MRHNA and CDR2 SNTAGT. CDR3 coding DNA: TGTGCCAGCAGTGAGCTAGCGGGGGGCCACAATGAGCAGTTCTTC. The encoded protein is CASSELAGGHNEQFF.

This clone appeared once. The CDR3 DNA sequence: TGTGCCAGCACTCTAGGACAGCGAAATTCACCCCTCCACTTT. Translation: CASTLGQRNSPLHF. The chain employs TRBV6-5 and TRBJ1-6; D is possibly TRBD1 (6 bases). Germline CDR1 reads MNHEY; CDR2 reads SVGAGI. The CDR3 totals 14 residues. V dropped 7 bases and J dropped 7 bases, with 14 bases sitting between them.

This chain connects TRBV7-9 to TRBJ1-1; D may be TRBD1 (5 bases). From germline, CDR1 is SEHNR and CDR2 FQNEAQ (reference sequence). The CDR3 is made up of 14 amino acids. The ends were cut back, 6 bases at V and 0 bases at J, with 11 bases in the middle. CDR3 in amino acids: CASRWGSVNTEAFF. The CDR3 DNA is TGTGCCAGCAGGTGGGGCAGCGTGAACACTGAAGCTTTCTTT.

The genes are TRBV5-6 and TRBJ1-2; TRBD1 aligns across 8 bases. Per the germline V gene, CDR1 is SGHDT and CDR2 is YYEEEE. This CDR3 comprises 15 residues. V lost 0 bases and J lost 4; bases outside the gene matches: 5. In DNA form, the CDR3 reads TGTGCCAGCAGCTTGGGAGGACAGGGAGGCTATGGCTACACCTTC. Translating gives CASSLGGQGGYGYTF.

The chain links TRBV5-1 to TRBJ2-6, with a possible D match to TRBD1 (6 bases). With 3 bases removed from V and 2 bases from J, the gap between germline ends came to 18 bases. CDR1 is SGHRS and CDR2 is YFSETQ in the germline V gene. The CDR3 sequence is 18 residues long. The CDR3 DNA is TGCGCCAGCAGCTCATTCCCCATCAGGGGCGCTGGGGCCAACGTCCTGACTTTC. Its translation: CASSSFPIRGAGANVLTF.

The V gene is TRBV21-1, the J gene TRBJ2-7; the D segment call TRBD2 is taken from the table without a DNA check. TRBV21-1 is recorded as a pseudogene. CDR3 length: 12 residues. The CDR3 sequence: CASSKRLGEQYF. As DNA, the CDR3 is TGTGCCAGCAGCAAAAGACTCGGCGAGCAGTACTTC.

V usage is TRBV6-5 and J usage is TRBJ1-6, with 8 nucleotides matching TRBD1. This CDR3 comprises 15 residues. Per the germline V gene, CDR1 is MNHEY and CDR2 is SVGAGI. J gave up 10 bases and V 6 bases, and 11 bases lay outside the gene matches. The CDR3 sequence is CASSSGQGTWSPLHF. In DNA form, the CDR3 reads TGTGCCAGCAGCTCTGGACAGGGAACGTGGTCACCCCTCCACTTT.

This rearrangement joins TRBV7-2 to TRBJ1-5, with D possibly matching TRBD1 (5 bases). This CDR3 comprises 15 residues. Trimming took 1 base from V and 2 from J, leaving 9 bases between them. Germline lookup yields CDR1 SGHTA and CDR2 FQGNSA. CDR3 sequence: CASSLVGGGNQPQHF. The CDR3 nucleotides read TGTGCCAGCAGCTTAGTAGGAGGGGGCAATCAGCCCCAGCATTTT.

The chain recombines TRBV19 with TRBJ1-3; 11 bases match TRBD1. Unmatched junction bases numbered 3, after V lost 6 bases and J lost 5 bases. Germline CDR1 is LNHDA and CDR2 is SQIVND (reference sequence). This CDR3 has 14 residues. Written as DNA, the CDR3 is TGTGCCAGTAGCGGGACAGGGGGAAGAAACACCATATATTTT. Translation gives CASSGTGGRNTIYF.

The chain combines TRBV28 with TRBJ2-1, with 8 bases matching TRBD2. This CDR3 has 17 amino acids. Germline CDR1 and CDR2: MDHEN and SYDVKM. J was trimmed by 2 bases and V by 4 bases; bases with no gene match: 10. CDR3 bases: TGTGCCAGCAGTTCCCGTCTGGGCGGGAGGCCCTACAATGAGCAGTTCTTC. Translating gives CASSSRLGGRPYNEQFF.

This clone was detected only once. The V gene is TRBV19, the J gene TRBJ2-2; 10 bases line up with TRBD2. The CDR3 totals 15 residues. V gave up 6 bases and J gave up 4 bases; unmatched junction bases: 5. In germline, CDR1 is LNHDA, CDR2 SQIVND (reference sequence). This chain's CDR3 is CASRGPSGGTGELFF. The CDR3 DNA is TGTGCCAGTAGGGGCCCTAGCGGGGGCACCGGGGAGCTGTTTTTT.

CDR3 amino acids: CASMGRDNYGYTF. CDR3 nucleotides: TGCGCCAGCATGGGGAGAGATAACTATGGCTACACCTTC. J is TRBJ1-2 and V is TRBV5-1; unclear D gene. The CDR3 consists of 13 residues. Germline values: CDR1 SGHRS, CDR2 YFSETQ. V dropped 6 bases and J dropped 1 base, with 10 bases sitting between them.

The rearrangement joins TRBV15 to TRBJ2-3; 11 bases agree with TRBD2. Germline V gene data show CDR1 as LNHNV and CDR2 as YYDKDF (reference sequence). The CDR3 totals 15 residues. V was pared by 4 bases and J by 3 bases, with 3 bases of the junction left unmatched. The CDR3 spells CATSIPSGGTDTQYF. The CDR3 DNA follows: TGTGCCACCAGCATTCCTAGCGGGGGGACAGATACGCAGTATTTT.

The V gene is TRBV18, the J gene TRBJ1-1; possible D gene TRBD1, 5 bases. Deletions cut 1 base from V and 6 bases from J, with 15 bases between. Germline loops: CDR1 KGHSH, CDR2 LQKENI. The CDR3 is 15 amino acids. CDR3 region: CASSPLGGAGAEAFF. In nucleotides, the CDR3 is TGTGCCAGCTCACCACTGGGTGGGGCGGGGGCTGAAGCTTTCTTT.

The chain carries TRBV5-4 and TRBJ2-7, with D unresolved. The V gene lost 0 bases and the J gene lost 1 base, with 8 bases spanning the gap. The CDR3 sequence is 14 residues long. Germline V gene data show CDR1 as SGHNT and CDR2 as YYREEE (reference sequence). The CDR3 DNA follows: TGTGCCAGCAGCTTGGGGACGGAGTCCTACGAGCAGTACTTC. Translating gives CASSLGTESYEQYF.

This clone has only one observation. The chain links TRBV5-1 to TRBJ1-2; D is possibly TRBD1 (5 bases). The length of the CDR3 is 18 residues. Germline V CDR1 and CDR2: SGHRS, YFSETQ. Trimming cost V 0 bases and J 3 bases, with 21 bases left between them. The CDR3 protein is CASSLDSGPALLHYGYTF. Here the CDR3 DNA reads TGCGCCAGCAGCTTGGATTCGGGGCCAGCCCTCCTTCACTATGGCTACACCTTC.

The chain combines TRBV27 with TRBJ1-3; TRBD1 is a possible D gene (6 bases). The CDR3 is 15 amino acids. Trimming shortened V by 0 bases and J by 6 bases, and 12 bases separated the two germline ends. Germline CDR1 is MNHEY and CDR2 is SMNVEV (reference sequence). DNA for the CDR3: TGTGCCAGCAGTTTATCGAGTCTGGGACAAAACACCATATATTTT. It codes for CASSLSSLGQNTIYF.

The chain joins TRBV30 to TRBJ2-3; perhaps TRBD1 as D (6 bases). CDR1 is GTSNPN and CDR2 is SVGIG in the germline V gene (reference sequence). CDR3 length equals 13 residues. The V and J ends lost 3 bases and 2 bases respectively, with 9 bases between them. The DNA for the CDR3 is TGTGCCTGGAGCAAGGGGGACACAGATACGCAGTATTTT. Protein sequence: CAWSKGDTDTQYF.

This chain links TRBV29-1 with TRBJ1-5; possible D gene TRBD1, 6 bases. The CDR3 is 13 amino acids. Germline values: CDR1 SQVTM, CDR2 ANQGSEA. V was trimmed by 6 bases and J by 5 bases, leaving 14 bases between them. The CDR3 DNA is TGCAGCGTCAACACAGGGAGCGATCAGCCCCAGCATTTT. Protein sequence: CSVNTGSDQPQHF. Variable domain in full (rest from reference TRBV29-1 and TRBJ1-5): SAVISQKPSRDICQRGTSLTIQCQVDSQVTMMFWYRQQPGQSLTLIATANQGSEATYESGFVIDKFPISRPNLTFSTLTVSNMSPEDSSIYLCSVNTGSDQPQHFGDGTRLSIL.

This chain uses TRBV28 with TRBJ1-2, with a weak D call TRBD1 (5 bases). Germline V gene lookup returns CDR1 MDHEN and CDR2 SYDVKM. This CDR3 has 16 amino acids. V was clipped by 4 bases and J by 4 bases, with 19 bases between them. The CDR3 nucleotides read TGTGCCAGCAGTTCCCTACGCTTGGGGGAGGGCTATGGCTACACCTTC. Its protein product is CASSSLRLGEGYGYTF.

The chain carries TRBV28 and TRBJ1-4; no firm D call. Trimming left V 6 bases short and J 4 bases short, with 15 bases between. Germline assignment: CDR1 MDHEN and CDR2 SYDVKM. The CDR3 length is 15 residues. In nucleotides, the CDR3 is TGTGCCAGCAGCCCCGGAGCGGTCGTTAATGAAAAACTGTTTTTT. It yields the protein CASSPGAVVNEKLFF.

This rearrangement joins TRBV6-1 to TRBJ1-1, with D possibly TRBD1 on 6 matching bases. Looked up from germline, CDR1 is MNHNS and CDR2 is SASEGT. Trimming cost V 1 base and J 4 bases, with 13 bases left between them. This CDR3 region has 15 residues. The CDR3 sequence: CASSEVEGVTTEAFF. Here the CDR3 DNA reads TGTGCCAGCAGTGAAGTAGAGGGGGTTACCACTGAAGCTTTCTTT.

The chain joins TRBV30 to TRBJ1-2, with 8 bases fitting TRBD1. V was clipped by 1 base and J by 2 bases; unmatched bases: 6. This CDR3 comprises 15 residues. In germline, CDR1 is GTSNPN, CDR2 SVGIG (reference sequence). CDR3 protein: CAWSDGQGMNYGYTF. For the CDR3, the DNA is TGTGCCTGGAGTGACGGACAGGGAATGAACTATGGCTACACCTTC. Filled out from reference TRBV30 and TRBJ1-2, the complete variable domain reads SQTIHQWPATLVQPVGSPLSLECTVEGTSNPNLYWYRQAAGRGLQLLFYSVGIGQISSEVPQNLSASRPQDRQFILSSKKLLLSDSGFYLCAWSDGQGMNYGYTFGSGTRLTVV.